This T cell receptor beta chain was captured by sequencing in a study of monozygotic twins with inflammatory bowel disease. Points from the study as a whole: Concordance status among twins (concordant versus discordant) showed no link to repertoire similarity, possibly from limited power. Using the inverse Simpson index, IBD patients had lower TCRbeta diversity than healthy co-twins. Compared with healthy twins, IBD patients shared fewer clonotypes with others, especially with disease activity.

The CDR3 totals 14 residues. A note on this clonotype: Antigen: not known.

Eight separate reactions per sample yielded the cDNA. TCRdb reworked the 5' RACE reads into one entry per CDR3 protein, no DNA. Its table lists approximately 110,000 distinct CDR3 sequences. The V call is TRBV12-3 or TRBV12-4, the J call TRBJ1-2; TCRdb's D call of TRBD1 is untestable without DNA. The origin of this receptor is a human donor with ulcerative colitis or Crohn's disease, or a healthy co-twin of an affected twin (not recorded which). The specimen sequenced was blood. CDR3 residues: CASSFRRDGGGYTF.